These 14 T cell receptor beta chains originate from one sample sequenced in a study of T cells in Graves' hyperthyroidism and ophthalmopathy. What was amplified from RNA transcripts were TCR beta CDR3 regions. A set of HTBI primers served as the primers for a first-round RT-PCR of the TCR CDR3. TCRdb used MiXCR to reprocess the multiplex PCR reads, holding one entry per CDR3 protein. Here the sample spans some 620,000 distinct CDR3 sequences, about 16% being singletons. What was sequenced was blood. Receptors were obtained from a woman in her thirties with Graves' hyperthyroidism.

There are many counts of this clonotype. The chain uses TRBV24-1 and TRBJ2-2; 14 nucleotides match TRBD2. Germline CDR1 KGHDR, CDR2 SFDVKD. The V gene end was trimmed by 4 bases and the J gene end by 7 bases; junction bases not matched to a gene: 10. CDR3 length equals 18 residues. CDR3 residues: CATSDPWRTSGRNGELFF. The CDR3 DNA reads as TGTGCCACCAGTGACCCGTGGAGGACTAGCGGGAGGAACGGGGAGCTGTTTTTT.

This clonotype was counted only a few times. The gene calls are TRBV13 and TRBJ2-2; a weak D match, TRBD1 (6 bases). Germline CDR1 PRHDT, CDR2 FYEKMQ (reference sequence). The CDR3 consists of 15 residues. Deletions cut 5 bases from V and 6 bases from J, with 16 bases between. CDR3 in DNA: TGTGCCAGCAGCCATCGGGACATAGTTTCCGGGGAGCTGTTTTTT. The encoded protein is CASSHRDIVSGELFF.

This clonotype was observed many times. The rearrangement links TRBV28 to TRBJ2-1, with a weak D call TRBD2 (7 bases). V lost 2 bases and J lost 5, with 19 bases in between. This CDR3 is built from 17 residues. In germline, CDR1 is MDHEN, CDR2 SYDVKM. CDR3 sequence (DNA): TGTGCCAGCAGTTTAAGGTTTCGGGGGGCAACAAACAATGAGCAGTTCTTC. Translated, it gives CASSLRFRGATNNEQFF.

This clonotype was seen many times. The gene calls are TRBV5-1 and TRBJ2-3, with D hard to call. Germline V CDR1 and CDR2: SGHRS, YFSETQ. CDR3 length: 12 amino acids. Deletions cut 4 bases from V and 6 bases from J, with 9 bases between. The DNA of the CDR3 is TGCGCCAGCAGCCCGGATCAGGATACGCAGTATTTT. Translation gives CASSPDQDTQYF.

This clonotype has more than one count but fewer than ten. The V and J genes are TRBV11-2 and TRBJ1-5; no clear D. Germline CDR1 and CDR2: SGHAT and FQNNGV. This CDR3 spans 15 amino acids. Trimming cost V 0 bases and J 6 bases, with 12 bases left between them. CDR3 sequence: CASSLDWGGTQPQHF. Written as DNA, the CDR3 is TGTGCCAGCAGCTTAGATTGGGGAGGAACTCAGCCCCAGCATTTT.

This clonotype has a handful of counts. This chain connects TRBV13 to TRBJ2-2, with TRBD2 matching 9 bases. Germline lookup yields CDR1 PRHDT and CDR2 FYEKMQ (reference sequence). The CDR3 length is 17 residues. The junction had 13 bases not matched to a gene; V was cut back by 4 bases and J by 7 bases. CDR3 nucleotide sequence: TGTGCCAGCAGCTCAAGGGACTTAGCGGGAGCGGGCGGGGAGCTGTTTTTT. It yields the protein CASSSRDLAGAGGELFF.

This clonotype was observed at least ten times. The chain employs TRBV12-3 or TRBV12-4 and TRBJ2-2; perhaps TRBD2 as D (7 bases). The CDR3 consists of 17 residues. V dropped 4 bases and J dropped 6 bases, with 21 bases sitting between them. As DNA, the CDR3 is TGTGCCAGCAGTTCCTCCTGGGGGGGGCGAGGGGCCGGGGAGCTGTTTTTT. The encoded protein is CASSSSWGGRGAGELFF.

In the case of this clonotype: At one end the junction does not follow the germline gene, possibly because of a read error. CDR3 sequence (DNA): TGTGTCAGCAGCTCCAGGAATGAGCAGTTCTTC. Its protein is CVSSSRNEQFF. V gene TRBV7-2 combines with J gene TRBJ2-1; no firm D call. The length of the CDR3 is 11 residues. CDR1 is SGHTA and CDR2 is FQGNSA in the germline V gene.

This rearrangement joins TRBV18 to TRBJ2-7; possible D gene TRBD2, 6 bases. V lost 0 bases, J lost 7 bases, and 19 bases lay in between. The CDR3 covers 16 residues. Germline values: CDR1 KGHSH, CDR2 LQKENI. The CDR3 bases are TGTGCCAGCTCACCACCGATGGCAGGGACTTCTGAGGAGCAGTACTTC. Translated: CASSPPMAGTSEEQYF.

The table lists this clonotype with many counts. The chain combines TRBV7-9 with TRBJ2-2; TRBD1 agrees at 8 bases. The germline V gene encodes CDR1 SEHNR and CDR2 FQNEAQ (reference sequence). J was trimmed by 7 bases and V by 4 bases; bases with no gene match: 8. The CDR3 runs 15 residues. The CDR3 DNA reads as TGTGCCAGCAGCTCACCCCAGGGGGCTAACGGGGAGCTGTTTTTT. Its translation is CASSSPQGANGELFF.

CDR3 sequence (DNA): TGTGCCAGCAGCCAAGTTACTCGATTGAACACCGGGGAGCTGTTTTTT. As protein: CASSQVTRLNTGELFF. The rearrangement links TRBV3-1 to TRBJ2-2; unclear D gene. Looked up from germline, CDR1 is LGHDT and CDR2 is YNNKEL (reference sequence). The CDR3 spans 16 residues. The V end was cut by 1 base, the J end by 1 base, with 10 bases between.

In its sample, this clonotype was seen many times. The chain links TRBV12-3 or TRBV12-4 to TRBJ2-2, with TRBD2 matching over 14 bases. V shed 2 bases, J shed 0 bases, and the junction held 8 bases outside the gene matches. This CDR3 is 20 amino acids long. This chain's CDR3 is CASSLTLPGLAGANTGELFF. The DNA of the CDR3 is TGTGCCAGCAGTTTAACACTACCGGGACTAGCGGGAGCGAACACCGGGGAGCTGTTTTTT.

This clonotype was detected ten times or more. The CDR3 DNA follows: TGTGCCAGCAGCTCCCCCCGGCGGTGGACAGAGACTATACAAGAGACCCAGTACTTC. This encodes CASSSPRRWTETIQETQYF. V gene TRBV7-9 combines with J gene TRBJ2-5; the D gene is possibly TRBD1 (6 bases). This CDR3 region has 19 residues. V dropped 4 bases and J dropped 2 bases, with 26 bases sitting between them. Germline values: CDR1 SEHNR, CDR2 FQNEAQ (reference sequence).

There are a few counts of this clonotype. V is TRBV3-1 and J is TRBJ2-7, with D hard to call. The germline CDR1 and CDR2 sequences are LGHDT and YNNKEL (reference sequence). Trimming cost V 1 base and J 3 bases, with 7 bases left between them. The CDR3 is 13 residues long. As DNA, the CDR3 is TGTGCCAGCAGCCAAGTCTCCAACTACGAGCAGTACTTC. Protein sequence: CASSQVSNYEQYF.